Listed below are T cell receptor beta chains from one sample, sequenced in a study of blood T cell repertoires in COVID-19. Data came from immunoSEQ multiplex PCR; TCRdb stores just in-frame clones and leaves some out. The sample has 150,000 or so clones; roughly four fifths are singletons. Sequenced input: peripheral blood. The source is a human donor with acute or convalescent COVID-19. The donor label of this sample is uncertain. Each CDR3 is given with its conserved first and last residue. A D gene is named only where the DNA matches it firmly. Size values are once, few and many counts, or a class for expanded clones, and some rows have none.

V gene,J gene,D gene,clone size,CDR3 DNA,CDR3 protein
TRBV10-3,TRBJ2-3,TRBD2,NA,TGTGCCATCAGTGAGTTCCCCGGGGGAGGGAGCACAGATACGCAGTATTTT,CAISEFPGGGSTDTQYF
TRBV7-2,TRBJ2-7,TRBD1,NA,TGTGCCAGCAGCTCCCTGACAGGGAAATCCTACGAGCAGTACTTC,CASSSLTGKSYEQYF
TRBV5-5,TRBJ1-2,TRBD1,NA,TGTGCCAGCAGCTCCGGACAGGCCTATGGCTACACCTTC,CASSSGQAYGYTF
TRBV7-7,TRBJ2-6,NA,NA,TGTGCCAGCAGCCCCGTTCGGTCTGGGGCCAACGTCCTGACTTTC,CASSPVRSGANVLTF
TRBV10-3,TRBJ2-5,NA,few,TGTGCCATCAGTGAGCCAAAACTAGGGAGCCCAGAAGAGACCCAGTACTTC,CAISEPKLGSPEETQYF
TRBV14,TRBJ1-6,NA,NA,TGTGCCAGCAGCCAAGATTGGAGGGGCTTCTCCTATAATTCACCCCTCCACTTT,CASSQDWRGFSYNSPLHF
TRBV6-4,TRBJ1-5,NA,NA,TGTGCCAGCAGTGACTCGGCAGGGGTGGGTCCCCAGCATTTT,CASSDSAGVGPQHF
TRBV5-8,TRBJ1-1,NA,once,TGTGCCAGCAGCTCGATCCTTGGGGGGAAGGCTGAAGCTTTCTTT,CASSSILGGKAEAFF
TRBV12-3/TRBV12-4,TRBJ2-7,NA,NA,TGTGCCAGCAGCCGTCAGGGGCCCTACGAGCAGTACTTC,CASSRQGPYEQYF
TRBV11-2,TRBJ1-5,NA,few,TGTGCCAGCAGCTTCCCCCGGGGGCCCCAGCATTTT,CASSFPRGPQHF
TRBV7-9,TRBJ2-1,TRBD2,NA,TGTGCCAGCAGCCAATCGGGACTAGCGGGGGGGCCCTCCTACAATGAGCAGTTCTTC,CASSQSGLAGGPSYNEQFF
TRBV6-5,TRBJ2-7,TRBD1,once,TGTGCCAGCACGAGGGGGACAGGGGGCTACGAGCAGTACTTC,CASTRGTGGYEQYF
TRBV6-5,TRBJ2-3,TRBD1,once,TGTGCCAGCACAGGGGGTACCGCCGGCACAGATACGCAGTATTTT,CASTGGTAGTDTQYF
TRBV6-4,TRBJ2-3,TRBD2,NA,TGTGCCAGCAGTCCGAGCCTAGGGAGGGGCCGAGTTCGCGATACGCAGTATTTT,CASSPSLGRGRVRDTQYF
TRBV11-2,TRBJ2-3,NA,NA,TGTGCCAGCAGCCCCAGGACTCCCAGAGGAGATACGCAGTATTTT,CASSPRTPRGDTQYF
TRBV19,TRBJ2-1,TRBD2,NA,TGTGCCAGTAGTCCCCTTAGCGGGGGGGCGGTCAATGAGCAGTTCTTC,CASSPLSGGAVNEQFF
TRBV10-1,TRBJ2-3,TRBD2,NA,TGCGCCAGCAGTGACGTTAGCGGGGGGGCAGATACGCAGTATTTT,CASSDVSGGADTQYF
TRBV7-8,TRBJ1-6,TRBD1,NA,TGTGCCAGCAGCTACCGGGACAGGTCCTCCTATAATTCACCCCTCCACTTT,CASSYRDRSSYNSPLHF
TRBV5-1,TRBJ1-1,NA,NA,TGCGCCAGCAGCTTGGCGCAGGTCGGCAGGGACACTGAAGCTTTCTTT,CASSLAQVGRDTEAFF
TRBV5-1,TRBJ2-1,NA,few,TGCGCCAGCAGCTTGTCTCTAGCTGAGCAGTTCTTC,CASSLSLAEQFF
TRBV12-3/TRBV12-4,TRBJ1-6,NA,NA,TGTGCCAGCAGCCTTACAGGGAATTCACCCCTCCACTTT,CASSLTGNSPLHF
TRBV5-1,TRBJ2-2,NA,NA,TGCGCCAGCAGCCAAGCGGCGAACACCGGGGAGCTGTTTTTT,CASSQAANTGELFF
TRBV4-3,TRBJ1-1,TRBD1,NA,TGCGCCAGCAGGGAGGGGGCGGGAACTGAAGCTTTCTTT,CASREGAGTEAFF
TRBV2,TRBJ1-2,TRBD1,NA,TGTGCCAGCAGCCCGGATGGTAGACAGGGCTATGGCTACACCTTC,CASSPDGRQGYGYTF
TRBV6-5,TRBJ1-2,TRBD1,once,TGTGCCAGTACCGACAGGGGTAACTATGGCTACACCTTC,CASTDRGNYGYTF
TRBV5-1,TRBJ2-1,NA,NA,TGCGCCAGCAGCTTGCTTCCAGGGTCCTTGGGGGGTGAGCAGTTCTTC,CASSLLPGSLGGEQFF
TRBV30,TRBJ1-3,TRBD1,once,TGTGCCTGCGTCACCTTATATCCTCCGGGACAGGGAGTCCCCTCTGGAAACACCATATATTTT,CACVTLYPPGQGVPSGNTIYF
TRBV5-1,TRBJ2-2,NA,NA,TGCGCCAGCAAATCCGCTCCCACAGGGCCCGGGGAGCTGTTTTTT,CASKSAPTGPGELFF
TRBV29-1,TRBJ2-3,NA,NA,TGCAGCGTTGTAGGTCCTAGCGAGTTTAGAGGGGGCACAGATACGCAGTATTTT,CSVVGPSEFRGGTDTQYF
TRBV5-4,TRBJ1-1,NA,NA,TGTGCCAGCAGCTTGGGGACAATCTTGAACACTGAAGCTTTCTTT,CASSLGTILNTEAFF
TRBV7-2,TRBJ2-1,TRBD2,NA,TGTGCCAGCAGCGCGAGGACTAGCGGGGGCCCCCAACAGTTCTTC,CASSARTSGGPQQFF
TRBV30,TRBJ1-1,NA,NA,TGTGCCTGGAGTGCCGACCGGGTTAGCGCTTTCTTT,CAWSADRVSAFF
TRBV3-1/TRBV3-2,TRBJ2-7,NA,NA,TGTGCCAGCAGCCAAGATCGAATCGGGGGACGGTACTTC,CASSQDRIGGRYF
TRBV27,TRBJ2-1,NA,NA,TGTGCCAGCAGTCCGCTAGCCTACAATGAGCAGTTCTTC,CASSPLAYNEQFF
TRBV29-1,TRBJ2-7,NA,NA,TGCAGGGGGGGGCCCTACGAGCAGTACTTC,CRGGPYEQYF
TRBV7-8,TRBJ1-1,TRBD1,NA,TGTGCCAGCAGCCTCAGACAGGGTAACACTGAAGCTTTCTTT,CASSLRQGNTEAFF
TRBV5-8,TRBJ1-1,NA,NA,TGTGCCAGCAGCTTGCGAGGACAATCAGCTTTCTTT,CASSLRGQSAFF
TRBV7-9,TRBJ2-2,TRBD1,NA,TGTGCCAGCCGAGGGACAGACAAGACCGCCGGGGAGCTGTTTTTT,CASRGTDKTAGELFF
TRBV6-6,TRBJ2-3,TRBD2,NA,TGTGCCAGCAGTTACGCGGGGACTATCACAGATACGCAGTATTTT,CASSYAGTITDTQYF
TRBV27,TRBJ2-2,TRBD1,NA,TGTGCCAGCAGGCTGTTTGGGACAGGGTTAACCGGGGAGCTGTTTTTT,CASRLFGTGLTGELFF
TRBV30,TRBJ2-5,TRBD1,NA,TGTGCCTGGAACAGGGGAGAGACCCAGTACTTC,CAWNRGETQYF
TRBV7-9,TRBJ1-6,TRBD1,NA,TGTGCCAGCAGCTCAGGGGGCGAAAATAATTCACCCCTCCACTTT,CASSSGGENNSPLHF
TRBV27,TRBJ2-7,NA,few,TGTGCCAGCAGTTTATATGGCGGGGACGAGCAGTACTTC,CASSLYGGDEQYF
TRBV18,TRBJ2-5,TRBD1,NA,TGTGCCAGCTCACCAGGGACAGACTCACAAGAGACCCAGTACTTC,CASSPGTDSQETQYF
TRBV6-6,TRBJ2-1,TRBD1,NA,TGTGCCAGCAGTCGAACCACAGGGGCAATGGGGTACAATGAGCAGTTCTTC,CASSRTTGAMGYNEQFF
TRBV2,TRBJ1-3,NA,NA,TGTGCCAGCAGTGACGGAGGCGCCTCTGGAAACACCATATATTTT,CASSDGGASGNTIYF
TRBV2,TRBJ1-2,NA,once,TGTGCCAGCAGTGTACTCAGGGCTGTAAACTATGGCTACACCTTC,CASSVLRAVNYGYTF
TRBV5-1,TRBJ1-4,NA,few,TGCGCCAGCAGCTTCCAGGGGTTTAATGAAAAACTGTTTTTT,CASSFQGFNEKLFF
TRBV7-3,TRBJ1-2,NA,NA,TGTGCCAGCAGCTTAACTCCGGCAGGTCGTGGCTACACCTTC,CASSLTPAGRGYTF
TRBV11-1,TRBJ1-1,NA,NA,TGTGCCAGCAGCTTCCGCGGCCTGAACACTGAAGCTTTCTTT,CASSFRGLNTEAFF